This TCR beta chain comes out of a study of beta chain features in type 1 diabetes (dated by TCRdb to the late 2010s). Some background on the complete study: No differences in mean age, gender distribution, total cell number or subset yield were found between patients and healthy donors. Across all samples, around 99 million sorted cells were examined, and cell number per subset correlated strongly with RNA yield. In the study, TCRB repertoires of sorted circulating CD4+ T cell subsets from recently diagnosed type 1 diabetes patients were compared with those of matched healthy donors. Whereas all 30 or so donors provided naive and central memory subsets, regulatory and stem cell-like memory subsets were isolated from just 8 patients and about eight healthy donors.

The entire isolated RNA was reverse transcribed using the High Capacity cDNA Reverse Transcription Kit, and thus expressed TCRB transcripts were sequenced. Naive, central memory and regulatory T cell samples underwent deep immunoSEQ sequencing, averaging approximately 3.3 million total reads per sample. Sorted cells were lysed in RLT buffer, and RNA was extracted using DNase-treated RNeasy Micro or Mini kits according to cell number. Each cell subset was processed on its own to prevent cross-contamination, while patient and healthy donor samples were processed together. The immunoSEQ multiplex PCR was used to amplify TCRB sequences from cDNA, generating 87-bp fragments that spanned the CDR3 region. Sequencing of the amplicons was done on the Illumina HiSeq platform. The paper's data handling went like this. Synthetic template baselines were used to correct PCR bias computationally, reads within Hamming distance 2 were collapsed together, and singletons that could not be merged were discarded. Reads were aligned against IMGT so that V, D and J genes, CDR3 length and insertions or deletions at six rearrangement sites could be assigned. Clonotype counts were normalized to sorted cell number within each subset before computing true diversity and Gini coefficients with the tcR R package. The overlap coefficient, calculated on TCRB nucleotide sequences, was used to quantify repertoire sharing. Out-of-frame TCRB sequences from naive cells were analyzed to stand in for the pre-selection repertoire. Drawn from immuneACCESS, this table holds only the in-frame rearrangements with V and J called that TCRdb kept. Clones are partly lost; checked studies trace under half to an unresolved V gene and leave the rest unexplained. The V and J calls and the clone size are those of that table, but D and trimming were determined from the DNA. This sample comprises approximately 330,000 clones, 11% of them detected only once. 0.015% to 0.02% of the sample is in the top ten clones.

The CDR3 spans 14 residues, from the cysteine through the phenylalanine. The kept DNA is CDR3 alone, 42 bases in frame from the first base. Reading the germline V gene gives CDR1 SGHTA and CDR2 FQGNSA. V was cut back by 5 bases and J by 3 bases, leaving a gap of 14 bases between them. Regarding this clone: What this receptor recognizes is not known. No base quality values were provided; no much bigger clone lies one nucleotide off.

Paper-wide results and their limitations: PCR might favor shorter templates, but patient and control samples were amplified and corrected together, so any skew would affect both groups equally. Type 1 diabetes patients showed a moderate but significant shortening of TCRB CDR3 length in all four CD4+ subsets. Only small numbers of individuals were included in the HLA sub-analyses, which left unresolved whether HLA type had any influence on TCRB rearrangement. Because cDNA was sequenced instead of genomic DNA, highly expressing activated cells could be over-represented, though the groups showed no difference in activation or CD3 levels. At VDJ recombination sites, patients with type 1 diabetes made fewer insertions and deleted more nucleotides, a pattern implying thymic rearrangement abnormalities. Naive, central memory and regulatory TCRB repertoires appeared more similar among patients than among healthy donors.

Each donor gave one peripheral blood draw, averaging approximately 110 mL, which was collected into heparinised tubes. A BD FACSAria II was used to sort naive, central memory, regulatory and stem cell-like memory CD4+ T cells with a panel that included CD45RO, CCR7, CD25, CD127, CD95 and CD27. Every sorted population had a purity above 95%. Right away, PBMCs were isolated by Lymphoprep density gradient centrifugation and were stained directly, with no culture step. So that batch effects would be minimized, each experiment stained and sorted samples in pairs, pairing one healthy donor with one patient.

The source material was naive CD4+ T cells from blood. The intended sense of this specimen's cell subset or site label: true naive CD4+ T cells. The source is a woman between 25 and 40 years old in good health. This chain joins TRBV7-2 to TRBJ2-7; the D gene is perhaps TRBD1, on 6 matching bases. The nucleotides read TGTGCCAGCAGCCCTGACAGGACCCACTACGAGCAGTACTTC. This encodes CASSPDRTHYEQYF.